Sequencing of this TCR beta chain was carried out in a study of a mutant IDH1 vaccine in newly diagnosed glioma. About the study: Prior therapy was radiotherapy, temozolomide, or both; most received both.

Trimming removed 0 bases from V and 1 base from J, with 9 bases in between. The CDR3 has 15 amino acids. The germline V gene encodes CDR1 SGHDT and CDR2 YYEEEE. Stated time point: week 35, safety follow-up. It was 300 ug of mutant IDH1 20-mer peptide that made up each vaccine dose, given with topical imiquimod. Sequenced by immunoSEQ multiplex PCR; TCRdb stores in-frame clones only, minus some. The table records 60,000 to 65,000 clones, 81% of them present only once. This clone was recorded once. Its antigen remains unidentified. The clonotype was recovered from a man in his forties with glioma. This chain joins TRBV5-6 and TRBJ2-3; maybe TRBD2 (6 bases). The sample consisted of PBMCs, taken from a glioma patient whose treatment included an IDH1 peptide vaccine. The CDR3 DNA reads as TGTGCCAGCAGCTTGGCGGGAGAAGGCACAGATACGCAGTATTTT. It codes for CASSLAGEGTDTQYF.